One and the same sample provided the 20 T cell receptor beta chains below, sequenced in a study of T-cell memory formation after mild COVID-19. TCRdb re-analysed the 5' RACE reads in MiXCR, keeping a single row per CDR3 protein. The sample shows around 36,000 distinct CDR3 sequences, 11% of them seen only once. Sequenced material: PBMCs or a T cell subset sorted from them (not recorded which). Receptor source: a man between 18 and 29 years old who had mild COVID-19 (a few samples of this study predate the infection). Cell type and time point are not known.

This clonotype was recorded many times. The CDR3: CASSLGYWGTETQYF. CDR3 sequence (DNA): TGTGCCAGCAGCTTAGGCTATTGGGGAACAGAGACCCAGTACTTC. The chain combines TRBV7-3 with TRBJ2-5; D gene uncertain. The germline gives CDR1 SGHTA, CDR2 FQGTGA. The CDR3 contains 15 residues. V gave up 2 bases and J gave up 4 bases, with 14 bases separating them.

This clonotype occurred many times. The chain uses TRBV5-1 and TRBJ2-5; D ambiguous. CDR1 is SGHRS and CDR2 is YFSETQ in the germline V gene. With 4 bases removed from V and 4 bases from J, the gap between germline ends came to 14 bases. There are 14 residues in the CDR3. CDR3 nucleotide sequence: TGCGCCAGCAGCAACTGGGCCCCGAGAGAGACCCAGTACTTC. Residues: CASSNWAPRETQYF.

This clonotype has at least ten counts. CDR3 coding DNA: TGCGCCAGCAGCCTCAGGGGGCCGGTTACGAATTCACCCCTCCACTTT. Translating gives CASSLRGPVTNSPLHF. This chain links TRBV5-1 with TRBJ1-6, with 8 bases lining up with TRBD1. Per germline, CDR1 SGHRS and CDR2 YFSETQ. The CDR3 has 16 amino acids. V shed 4 bases and J 7 bases; nucleotides not matched to a gene: 10.

The J gene is TRBJ2-7, the V gene TRBV6-2 or TRBV6-3; 9 bases match TRBD1. The length of the CDR3 is 15 residues. J lost 5 bases, V lost 5 bases, and 10 bases had no gene match. Germline loops: CDR1 MNHEY, CDR2 SVGEGT. CDR3 nucleotides: TGTGCCAGCAGTCGATCCGGGACAGGGTTCAACGAGCAGTACTTC. This codes for CASSRSGTGFNEQYF.

This clonotype was found a few times. The CDR3 region has the DNA TGTGCCAGCAGCTGGGCAGGGTACTATGGCTACACCTTC. Translation gives CASSWAGYYGYTF. This chain joins TRBV28 and TRBJ1-2; weak D call: TRBD1 (5 bases). The CDR3 loop spans 13 amino acids. Germline values: CDR1 MDHEN, CDR2 SYDVKM. Trimming pared 6 bases from V and 3 bases from J, leaving 11 bases between.

This clonotype was observed at least ten times. J is TRBJ2-7 and V is TRBV6-5; D perhaps matches TRBD2 (5 bases). The CDR3 totals 13 residues. V lost 2 bases to trimming and J lost 7 bases, with 12 bases between them. Germline values: CDR1 MNHEY, CDR2 SVGAGI. The CDR3 loop is CASSYPDSREQYF. Here the CDR3 DNA reads TGTGCCAGCAGTTACCCGGACTCTAGGGAGCAGTACTTC.

The V call is TRBV6-6, the J call TRBJ1-3; D unresolved. V was pared by 0 bases and J by 1 base, with 10 bases between. The germline V gene has CDR1 MNHNY and CDR2 SVGAGI (reference sequence). The CDR3 consists of 16 residues. Here the CDR3 reads CASSYSLGRSGNTIYF. CDR3 nucleotide sequence: TGTGCCAGCAGTTACTCTCTGGGGAGATCTGGAAACACCATATATTTT.

This clonotype was picked up many times. The V call is TRBV4-1, the J call TRBJ1-5, with TRBD1 identical over 8 bases. With V trimmed by 0 bases and J by 4 bases, 8 bases remained unmatched. CDR3 length: 17 amino acids. Germline CDR1 reads MGHRA; CDR2 reads YSYEKL. The CDR3 DNA reads as TGCGCCAGCAGCCAAGATGGAGGGACAGGAATTAATCAGCCCCAGCATTTT. It encodes CASSQDGGTGINQPQHF.

This clonotype occurred many times. CDR3 amino acids: CASSPRGADTQYF. As DNA, the CDR3 is TGTGCCAGCAGTCCACGGGGGGCAGATACGCAGTATTTT. V usage is TRBV6-4 and J usage is TRBJ2-3; TRBD2 matches 7 bases. CDR1 is MRHNA, CDR2 SNTAGT, per germline. This CDR3 has 13 amino acids. V lost 5 bases to trimming and J lost 4 bases; unmatched junction nucleotides: 3.

This clonotype was detected many times. The chain joins TRBV5-1 to TRBJ2-3, with TRBD2 matching over 7 bases. The V gene end was trimmed by 1 base and the J gene end by 5 bases; junction bases not matched to a gene: 10. The CDR3 spans 16 residues. CDR1 is SGHRS, CDR2 YFSETQ, per germline. DNA of the CDR3: TGCGCCAGCAGCTTGTGGATGTCGGGAGGTCAAGATACGCAGTATTTT. It encodes CASSLWMSGGQDTQYF. The variable domain in full, with the rest retrieved from reference TRBV5-1 and TRBJ2-3, is KAGVTQTPRYLIKTRGQQVTLSCSPISGHRSVSWYQQTPGQGLQFLFEYFSETQRNKGNFPGRFSGRQFSNSRSEMNVSTLELGDSALYLCASSLWMSGGQDTQYFGPGTRLTVL.

This clonotype was detected many times. The chain couples TRBV20-1 to TRBJ1-5, with 7 positions matching TRBD1. V gave up 2 bases and J gave up 7 bases; unmatched junction bases: 8. Germline V gives CDR1 DFQATT, CDR2 SNEGSKA (reference sequence). CDR3 length: 14 residues. This chain's CDR3 is CSARPPRGGQPQHF. The DNA for the CDR3 is TGCAGTGCTAGACCCCCCAGGGGGGGACAGCCCCAGCATTTT.

This clonotype was detected many times. This sequence joins TRBV7-2 and TRBJ2-3, with TRBD2 as a possible D gene (5 bases). From germline, CDR1 is SGHTA and CDR2 FQGNSA. V lost 3 bases and J 6 bases, leaving 10 bases between the germline ends. The length of the CDR3 is 13 residues. The CDR3 reads CASSFLPGDTQYF. The CDR3 nucleotides are TGTGCCAGCAGCTTCCTCCCGGGGGATACGCAGTATTTT.

This clonotype was observed at least ten times. The gene calls are TRBV6-5 and TRBJ1-3; D is uncertain. The CDR3 runs to 15 residues. The germline V gene encodes CDR1 MNHEY and CDR2 SVGAGI. Trimming removed 6 bases from V and 0 bases from J, with 12 bases in between. CDR3 sequence reads: CASRGGSISGNTIYF. The CDR3 DNA sequence: TGTGCCAGCAGGGGAGGCAGTATCTCTGGAAACACCATATATTTT.

This clonotype was observed at least ten times. The chain combines TRBV14 with TRBJ1-1; 10 bases match TRBD1. The germline V gene encodes CDR1 SGHDN and CDR2 FVKESK. CDR3 length: 19 residues. V was pared by 0 bases and J by 2 bases, with 12 bases of the junction left unmatched. CDR3 in amino acids: CASSQDATKTGGFNTEAFF. CDR3 bases: TGTGCCAGCAGCCAAGACGCAACGAAGACAGGGGGCTTCAACACTGAAGCTTTCTTT. Full variable domain (missing parts from reference TRBV14 and TRBJ1-1): EAGVTQFPSHSVIEKGQTVTLRCDPISGHDNLYWYRRVMGKEIKFLLHFVKESKQDESGMPNNRFLAERTGGTYSTLKVQPAELEDSGVYFCASSQDATKTGGFNTEAFFGQGTRLTVV.

This clonotype occurred many times. The chain recombines TRBV12-3 or TRBV12-4 with TRBJ1-5, with TRBD1 identical over 7 bases. V was pared by 6 bases and J by 1 base, with 6 bases of the junction left unmatched. The CDR3 loop spans 15 amino acids. The DNA for the CDR3 is TGTGCCAGCAGGATCGGGACAGCCAGCAATCAGCCCCAGCATTTT. Translated, it gives CASRIGTASNQPQHF.

This clonotype was seen many times. This chain uses TRBV5-1 with TRBJ2-1; perhaps D is TRBD1 or TRBD2 (6 bases each). This CDR3 region has 15 residues. CDR1 and CDR2 (germline): SGHRS, YFSETQ. V was trimmed by 1 base and J by 7 bases, leaving 15 bases between them. Written as DNA, the CDR3 is TGCGCCAGCAGCTTGTGGGGGGCGACGAGAAATGAGCAGTTCTTC. This sequence encodes CASSLWGATRNEQFF.

This clonotype was seen ten or more times. This chain joins TRBV6-4 and TRBJ2-2; the match to TRBD2 covers 10 bases. The CDR3 runs to 15 residues. The germline V gene encodes CDR1 MRHNA and CDR2 SNTAGT. The V gene end was trimmed by 3 bases and the J gene end by 4 bases; junction bases not matched to a gene: 2. In DNA, the CDR3 is TGTGCCAGCAGTGAAAGCGGGGGGGCCACCGGGGAGCTGTTTTTT. Translation: CASSESGGATGELFF.

In this sample, this clonotype turned up many times. The chain carries TRBV10-3 and TRBJ1-2; D ambiguous. CDR1 ENHRY and CDR2 SYGVKD come from the germline V gene. The CDR3 runs 13 residues. Trimming shortened V by 2 bases and J by 7 bases, and 11 bases separated the two germline ends. The CDR3 protein is CAISEEFVVGYTF. CDR3 nucleotides: TGTGCCATCAGTGAGGAGTTTGTGGTTGGCTACACCTTC.

This rearrangement joins TRBV7-9 to TRBJ1-1; D ambiguous. V lost 10 bases, J lost 8 bases, and 11 bases lay in between. Germline CDR1 is SEHNR and CDR2 is FQNEAQ (reference sequence). This CDR3 has 10 residues. The CDR3 sequence is CATQTEEAFF. The CDR3 bases are TGTGCCACCCAGACCGAGGAAGCTTTCTTT.

This clonotype was recorded many times. The chain combines TRBV12-3 or TRBV12-4 with TRBJ1-1; 7 bases fit TRBD1. This CDR3 is 13 amino acids long. The V and J ends lost 2 bases and 5 bases, in that order; junction bases with no gene match: 2. This CDR3 is CASSLPGGTEAFF. CDR3 sequence (DNA): TGTGCCAGCAGTTTACCAGGGGGGACTGAAGCTTTCTTT.